The 28 T cell receptor beta chains given below trace back to one sample, sequenced in a study of cytomegalovirus exposure and HLA in healthy donors. PCR primers comprised 60 Vbeta and 13 Jbeta primers. Clones were sequenced by immunoSEQ multiplex PCR, and TCRdb holds only the in-frame ones, with some missing. The table records approximately 220,000 clones, approximately 82% of them present only once. The sample comprised PBMCs. These receptors all stem from a young man in good health and CMV-seronegative.

Concerning this clone itself: The identical CDR3 is also encoded by other nucleotide sequences in the sample. The rearrangement uses TRBV6-5 and TRBJ2-7; 9 positions match TRBD2. The V gene end was trimmed by 2 bases and the J gene end by 4 bases; junction bases not matched to a gene: 9. The CDR3 is made up of 16 amino acids. Looked up from germline, CDR1 is MNHEY and CDR2 is SVGAGI. The CDR3 DNA reads TGTGCCAGCAGTTACACGGGGCTAGCGGGATTATACGAGCAGTACTTC. As protein: CASSYTGLAGLYEQYF.

The V gene is TRBV7-2, the J gene TRBJ2-1, with D unresolved. The V end lost 5 bases, the J end lost 0 bases, and 11 bases lay between the germline ends. The germline gives CDR1 SGHTA, CDR2 FQGNSA. CDR3 length equals 15 residues. Here the CDR3 reads CASSVSSSSYNEQFF. The CDR3 coding sequence is TGTGCCAGCAGCGTCTCCTCCAGCTCCTACAATGAGCAGTTCTTC.

V usage is TRBV28 and J usage is TRBJ2-6, with 8 nucleotides matching TRBD1. With 6 bases clipped from V and 0 bases from J, the junction kept 10 bases outside the gene matches. This CDR3 comprises 18 residues. Germline V gene data show CDR1 as MDHEN and CDR2 as SYDVKM. The chain's CDR3 is CASSPGTGLNSGANVLTF. For the CDR3, the DNA is TGTGCCAGCAGCCCTGGGACAGGTCTCAACTCTGGGGCCAACGTCCTGACTTTC. The variable domain in full, completed from reference TRBV28 and TRBJ2-6, reads DVKVTQSSRYLVKRTGEKVFLECVQDMDHENMFWYRQDPGLGLRLIYFSYDVKMKEKGDIPEGYSVSREKKERFSLILESASTNQTSMYLCASSPGTGLNSGANVLTFGAGSRLTVL.

This clone was observed a single time. This chain links TRBV2 with TRBJ2-7; 8 bases line up with TRBD2. J gave up 2 bases and V 8 bases, and 8 bases lay outside the gene matches. There are 14 residues in the CDR3. In germline, CDR1 is SNHLY, CDR2 FYNNEI. The CDR3 is CASGGRGGPYEQYF. DNA for the CDR3: TGTGCCAGCGGAGGTCGGGGGGGGCCCTACGAGCAGTACTTC. The complete variable domain, with remaining parts taken from reference TRBV2 and TRBJ2-7, reads EPEVTQTPSHQVTQMGQEVILRCVPISNHLYFYWYRQILGQKVEFLVSFYNNEISEKSEIFDDQFSVERPDGSNFTLKIRSTKLEDSAMYFCASGGRGGPYEQYFGPGTRLTVT.

The sample holds a few counts of this clone. This chain uses TRBV7-9 with TRBJ1-3; D may be TRBD1 (5 bases). The V gene's germline CDR1 is SEHNR and CDR2 FQNEAQ (reference sequence). V dropped 5 bases and J dropped 2 bases, with 16 bases sitting between them. The CDR3 totals 16 residues. The CDR3 loop reads CASSLGGSLPGNTIYF. In nucleotides, the CDR3 is TGTGCCAGCAGCCTGGGGGGATCCCTCCCTGGAAACACCATATATTTT.

This clone was seen just once. The genes are TRBV7-8 and TRBJ1-4; D is possibly TRBD1 (6 bases). The V end was cut by 5 bases, the J end by 3 bases, with 16 bases between. This CDR3 spans 16 amino acids. Germline assignment: CDR1 SGHVS and CDR2 FQNEAQ. The CDR3 nucleotides are TGTGCCAGCAGCATCCGAGGGGGGGGAGCTAATGAAAAACTGTTTTTT. This sequence encodes CASSIRGGGANEKLFF.

This clone was seen a single time. This chain links TRBV5-1 with TRBJ2-7, with 7 bases lining up with TRBD1. The V gene end was trimmed by 4 bases and the J gene end by 6 bases; junction bases not matched to a gene: 10. The CDR3 runs to 14 residues. CDR1 and CDR2 (germline): SGHRS, YFSETQ. The CDR3 protein is CASSARQGPSEQYF. DNA of the CDR3: TGCGCCAGCAGCGCCCGACAGGGTCCAAGCGAGCAGTACTTC.

J is TRBJ2-7 and V is TRBV18; 8 nucleotides line up with TRBD1. The ends lost 3 bases at V and 3 bases at J; junction bases unmatched: 4. The length of the CDR3 is 14 residues. Germline values: CDR1 KGHSH, CDR2 LQKENI. CDR3 region: CASSPEQGDYEQYF. The CDR3, as DNA: TGTGCCAGCTCACCGGAACAGGGGGACTACGAGCAGTACTTC.

The DNA of the CDR3 is TGCAGTGCTAGGAGGGAATACGAGCAGTACTTC. Amino acid sequence: CSARREYEQYF. The chain recombines TRBV20-1 with TRBJ2-5; the D gene is possibly TRBD2 (5 bases). TRBJ2-7 matches the DNA end more closely, so the J call is doubtful. This CDR3 is built from 11 residues. The V gene's germline CDR1 is DFQATT and CDR2 SNEGSKA (reference sequence).

The chain is built from TRBV27 and TRBJ1-5, with TRBD1 identical over 12 bases. This CDR3 has 16 residues. The germline CDR1 and CDR2 sequences are MNHEY and SMNVEV (reference sequence). V lost 6 bases, J lost 5 bases, and 8 bases stayed unmatched. CDR3 coding DNA: TGTGCCAGCAGCAAGCTGGGACAGGGGGCGCATCAGCCCCAGCATTTT. This translates into CASSKLGQGAHQPQHF.

The V gene is TRBV4-1, the J gene TRBJ2-7, with TRBD2 as a possible D gene (6 bases). Germline CDR1 and CDR2: MGHRA and YSYEKL. This CDR3 contains 15 residues. V was trimmed by 1 base and J by 2 bases, leaving 12 bases between them. CDR3 sequence (DNA): TGCGCCAGCAGCCAAGGACCGCTAGCGACCTACGAGCAGTACTTC. It is translated as CASSQGPLATYEQYF.

The chain joins TRBV29-1 to TRBJ1-5; TRBD1 is a possible D gene (5 bases). The CDR3 has 12 amino acids. The germline V and J ends were trimmed by 6 bases and 6 bases, with 12 bases remaining between them. CDR1 and CDR2 from the germline V gene are SQVTM and ANQGSEA. The CDR3 DNA reads as TGCAGCGTCGCCGGACATGGTCAGCCCCAGCATTTT. It codes for CSVAGHGQPQHF.

The chain joins TRBV2 to TRBJ2-7; 9 nucleotides align to TRBD2. Trimming cost V 9 bases and J 7 bases; bases outside gene matches: 16. This CDR3 comprises 15 residues. CDR1 is SNHLY and CDR2 is FYNNEI in the germline V gene. The CDR3 DNA is TGTGCCAGTGAGCAGTTTACTAGCGGGTCAAATGAGCAGTACTTC. It codes for CASEQFTSGSNEQYF.

The J gene is TRBJ2-7, the V gene TRBV23-1; D ambiguous. TRBV23-1 is an ORF, and what it does is uncertain. The V end was cut by 3 bases, the J end by 6 bases, with 12 bases between. CDR3 size: 13 residues. The CDR3 loop is CASSHLGRSEQYF. Written as DNA, the CDR3 is TGCGCCAGCAGTCATCTAGGCCGGAGCGAGCAGTACTTC.

The chain employs TRBV5-1 and TRBJ2-5; TRBD1 agrees at 8 bases. The J call may not be correct, given that the DNA end is closer to TRBJ2-7. The CDR3 runs 14 residues. CDR1 and CDR2 (germline): SGHRS, YFSETQ. CDR3 residues: CASSLAGQGDEQYF. CDR3 nucleotides: TGCGCCAGCAGCTTGGCCGGACAGGGCGACGAGCAGTACTTC.

CDR3 residues: CASSLHYEQYF. In DNA form, the CDR3 reads TGTGCCAGCAGTTTACACTACGAGCAGTACTTC. The genes are TRBV2 and TRBJ2-7; no clear D gene. The germline CDR1 and CDR2 sequences are SNHLY and FYNNEI. This CDR3 has 11 residues. Trimming removed 5 bases at V and 3 bases at J, with 5 bases between.

The V gene is TRBV15, the J gene TRBJ1-1; TRBD1 is a possible D gene (5 bases). Germline CDR1 LNHNV, CDR2 YYDKDF (reference sequence). V was shortened by 0 bases and J by 8 bases, with 7 bases between the two germline ends. This CDR3 comprises 12 residues. CDR3 sequence reads: CATSREGGEAFF. In nucleotides, the CDR3 is TGTGCCACCAGCAGAGAGGGGGGAGAAGCTTTCTTT. The full variable domain, rest sourced from reference TRBV15 and TRBJ1-1, is DAMVIQNPRYQVTQFGKPVTLSCSQTLNHNVMYWYQQKSSQAPKLLFHYYDKDFNNEADTPDNFQSRRPNTSFCFLDIRSPGLGDTAMYLCATSREGGEAFFGQGTRLTVV.

About this clone: Relative to the germline gene, one junction end is altered; a read error may explain this. The V gene is TRBV10-1, the J gene TRBJ2-3; D gene unclear. The germline V gene encodes CDR1 WNHNN and CDR2 SYGVQD (reference sequence). CDR3 size: 14 residues. CDR3 in amino acids: CANSESIIADTQYF. Here the CDR3 DNA reads TGCGCCAACAGTGAGTCGATCATAGCAGATACGCAGTATTTT.

The chain links TRBV7-6 to TRBJ2-1; D is possibly TRBD1 (6 bases). The length of the CDR3 is 19 residues. Trimming removed 7 bases at V and 4 bases at J, with 29 bases between. Germline loops: CDR1 SGHVS, CDR2 FNYEAQ. In DNA form, the CDR3 reads TGTGCCAGCACCCTGGTTCGGGGAGATTTACAGGGTCCTTACAATGAGCAGTTCTTC. Translated: CASTLVRGDLQGPYNEQFF.

This clone was seen only once. V gene TRBV9 combines with J gene TRBJ2-1; 12 bases agree with TRBD2. The V and J ends lost 3 bases and 7 bases, in that order; junction bases with no gene match: 5. Germline values: CDR1 SGDLS, CDR2 YYNGEE. The CDR3 totals 15 residues. As DNA, the CDR3 is TGTGCCAGCAGCGCCCTAGCGGGAGGGTCGAATGAGCAGTTCTTC. Residues: CASSALAGGSNEQFF.

With respect to this clone: Other DNA sequences within the sample encode an identical CDR3. The chain carries TRBV5-4 and TRBJ2-7, with 8 positions matching TRBD1. CDR1 and CDR2 (germline): SGHNT, YYREEE (reference sequence). The junction had 5 bases not matched to a gene; V was cut back by 5 bases and J by 1 base. The CDR3 is 14 amino acids. The chain's CDR3 is CASSLRDRSYEQYF. The CDR3 DNA is TGTGCCAGCAGTCTTCGGGACAGGTCCTACGAGCAGTACTTC.

The chain is built from TRBV11-3 and TRBJ2-1; 8 bases fit TRBD2. The CDR3 is 19 residues long. The V gene's germline CDR1 is SGHNT and CDR2 YENEEA. After removal of 0 bases from V and 1 base from J, the junction contained 11 bases not matched to a gene. This CDR3 is CASSLDQFCREGSYNEQFF. The CDR3 DNA is TGTGCCAGCAGCTTAGATCAATTTTGCCGGGAGGGGTCCTACAATGAGCAGTTCTTC.

The chain is built from TRBV29-1 and TRBJ2-7, with 8 bases aligning to TRBD1. V gave up 2 bases and J gave up 3 bases; unmatched junction bases: 6. CDR1 SQVTM and CDR2 ANQGSEA come from the germline V gene. The CDR3 loop spans 14 amino acids. The CDR3 DNA is TGCAGCGTTGAAACCCAGGGGGCAAGCTACGAGCAGTACTTC. This codes for CSVETQGASYEQYF.

The genes are TRBV2 and TRBJ1-1; 7 nucleotides align to TRBD1. Germline V gene data show CDR1 as SNHLY and CDR2 as FYNNEI. V shed 3 bases, J shed 3 bases, and the junction held 7 bases outside the gene matches. The CDR3 is made up of 15 amino acids. The DNA of the CDR3 is TGTGCCAGCAGTGACCTGACAGGGAGTTACACTGAAGCTTTCTTT. Translation gives CASSDLTGSYTEAFF.

This clone was picked up a small number of times. The chain employs TRBV30 and TRBJ2-6; D is possibly TRBD2 (6 bases). V lost 2 bases and J lost 0, with 14 bases in between. Germline V lookup: CDR1 GTSNPN, CDR2 SVGIG (reference sequence). This CDR3 spans 17 amino acids. The CDR3 protein is CAWSLPGAFSGANVLTF. The CDR3 coding sequence is TGTGCCTGGAGTCTACCGGGAGCTTTCTCTGGGGCCAACGTCCTGACTTTC.

The J gene is TRBJ2-7, the V gene TRBV7-9; 7 positions agree with TRBD1. Germline V gene data show CDR1 as SEHNR and CDR2 as FQNEAQ (reference sequence). The J segment lost 0 bases and the V segment lost 5 bases, leaving 7 bases of the junction unmatched. This CDR3 has 15 amino acids. CDR3 residues: CASSGTPGGSYEQYF. The CDR3 nucleotides are TGTGCCAGCAGCGGCACGCCAGGGGGCTCCTACGAGCAGTACTTC.

This chain connects TRBV5-1 to TRBJ2-5, with 9 positions matching TRBD1. CDR3 size: 14 residues. CDR1 and CDR2 (germline): SGHRS, YFSETQ. The J segment lost 5 bases and the V segment lost 3 bases, leaving 5 bases of the junction unmatched. The DNA for the CDR3 is TGCGCCAGCAGCTGGGGACAGGGCCGGGAGACCCAGTACTTC. It yields the protein CASSWGQGRETQYF.

This clone has a single count. V and J are TRBV27 and TRBJ2-7; TRBD2 matches 10 bases. CDR3 length equals 16 residues. The germline V gene encodes CDR1 MNHEY and CDR2 SMNVEV (reference sequence). The trim removed 3 bases at V and 4 bases at J, leaving 9 bases unmatched. CDR3 coding DNA: TGTGCCAGCAGTTTCGTGTGGAGCGGGAGGGTGTACGAGCAGTACTTC. This encodes CASSFVWSGRVYEQYF.